This is a list of T cell receptor beta chains from one sample in a study of T cells in localized non-small cell lung cancer. Some clones are missing from TCRdb's copy, which holds only in-frame ones; the method was immunoSEQ multiplex PCR. The profile shows 9,500 to 10,000 clones, less than 45% of them singletons. Material: lymph node tissue, obtained before any cancer treatment. These receptors originate from a woman aged 35-70 years with stage I lung adenocarcinoma. Each CDR3 is given with its conserved first and last residue. A D gene is named only where the DNA matches it firmly.

v_call: TRBV11-3
d_call: TRBD1
cdr3_aa: CASSLTGGLGTEAFF

v_call: TRBV30
d_call: TRBD1
cdr3_aa: CAWSSDRVQFF

v_call: TRBV25-1
d_call: -
cdr3_aa: CASSDPSGRNEAFF

v_call: TRBV15
d_call: TRBD1
cdr3_aa: CATSRVRGREKLFF

v_call: TRBV6-8
d_call: TRBD2
cdr3_aa: CASSQASGGASYNEQFF

v_call: TRBV5-1
d_call: -
cdr3_aa: CASSLGGQIYNEQFF

v_call: TRBV6-8
d_call: -
cdr3_aa: CASSYSGGGYTF

v_call: TRBV13
d_call: -
cdr3_aa: CASTLGGLGAAVKGVDQPQHF

v_call: TRBV19
d_call: -
cdr3_aa: CASKTFTGRIAEAFF

v_call: TRBV18
d_call: -
cdr3_aa: CASSPQRLGASTYGYTF

v_call: TRBV28
d_call: -
cdr3_aa: CASSFGYGGYTF

v_call: TRBV9
d_call: TRBD2
cdr3_aa: CASSASGGSFNEQFF

v_call: TRBV6-8
d_call: TRBD1
cdr3_aa: CASREDRGLGEQYF

v_call: TRBV19
d_call: TRBD1
cdr3_aa: CASSIPQGASNQPQHF

v_call: TRBV14
d_call: TRBD2
cdr3_aa: CASSLSGGRIGTDTQYF

v_call: TRBV11-3
d_call: -
cdr3_aa: CASSTGPNSGNTIYF

v_call: TRBV29-1
d_call: -
cdr3_aa: CSVIGQASSYNEQFF

v_call: TRBV7-5
d_call: -
cdr3_aa: CASSSAGGWNTEAFF

v_call: TRBV6-8
d_call: -
cdr3_aa: CASSSDGGKGWMNYGYTF

v_call: TRBV29-1
d_call: -
cdr3_aa: CSVLRGGTEAFF

v_call: TRBV11-3
d_call: -
cdr3_aa: CASTLSGARGANVLTF

v_call: TRBV29-1
d_call: -
cdr3_aa: CSVRGRGNEKLFF

v_call: TRBV10-3
d_call: -
cdr3_aa: CAIKDSGTDTQYF

v_call: TRBV10-2
d_call: -
cdr3_aa: CASSATPGRGEQYF

v_call: TRBV14
d_call: -
cdr3_aa: CASSYGQTTDTQYF

v_call: TRBV6-8
d_call: -
cdr3_aa: CASSDLTGAGTEAFF

v_call: TRBV2
d_call: -
cdr3_aa: CASNPPFTDTQYF

v_call: TRBV11-3
d_call: -
cdr3_aa: CASSLIGARTYEQYF

v_call: TRBV29-1
d_call: -
cdr3_aa: CSVVLAAGNTGELFF

v_call: TRBV5-1
d_call: -
cdr3_aa: CASSLGPARGTEAFF

v_call: TRBV6-8
d_call: -
cdr3_aa: CASSYDIEMNTEAFF

v_call: TRBV5-1
d_call: -
cdr3_aa: CASSLDGQHSSSYEQYF

v_call: TRBV6-8
d_call: -
cdr3_aa: CASSSVGWDTQYF

v_call: TRBV18
d_call: TRBD2
cdr3_aa: CASSPAAGDYEQYF

v_call: TRBV6-8
d_call: -
cdr3_aa: CASSTGLSYEQYF

v_call: TRBV11-3
d_call: TRBD1
cdr3_aa: CASSSQDRVNGYTF

v_call: TRBV6-8
d_call: -
cdr3_aa: CASSSQEVFYEQYF

v_call: TRBV9
d_call: -
cdr3_aa: CASTPGGSYNSPLHF

v_call: TRBV6-8
d_call: -
cdr3_aa: CASRVSGGVTEAFF

v_call: TRBV11-3
d_call: -
cdr3_aa: CASSYSGRNPRGYTF

v_call: TRBV18
d_call: -
cdr3_aa: CASSPQGSDGYTF